Each of the 16 T cell receptor beta chains below was sequenced from the same sample in a study of blood T cell repertoires in COVID-19. Profiling relied on immunoSEQ multiplex PCR, and the TCRdb table lists in-frame clones only, not all of them. The sample consists of 50,000 or so clones, around 83% of them appearing once. Sequences were obtained from peripheral blood. These receptors all stem from a human donor in a cohort sampled during active COVID-19.

The rearrangement links TRBV7-9 to TRBJ1-1, with D possibly being TRBD1 (5 bases). Germline CDR1 and CDR2: SEHNR and FQNEAQ (reference sequence). The ends were cut back, 5 bases at V and 1 base at J, with 14 bases in the middle. CDR3 size: 15 residues. The DNA for the CDR3 is TGTGCCAGCAGCCCACCCCCGACAGAGAACACTGAAGCTTTCTTT. It translates to CASSPPPTENTEAFF.

This clone was counted a single time. V and J are TRBV2 and TRBJ2-5; the D gene is possibly TRBD2 (5 bases). The V gene's germline CDR1 is SNHLY and CDR2 FYNNEI. The V and J ends lost 4 bases and 5 bases respectively, with 11 bases between them. CDR3 length equals 13 residues. CDR3 sequence reads: CASSGGVAETQYF. For the CDR3, the DNA is TGTGCCAGCAGTGGGGGAGTAGCTGAGACCCAGTACTTC.

This clone was observed a few times. The chain employs TRBV25-1 and TRBJ2-1; 12 bases agree with TRBD2. J gave up 11 bases and V 5 bases, and 10 bases lay outside the gene matches. This CDR3 is 15 amino acids long. Germline assignment: CDR1 MGHDK and CDR2 SYGVNS. CDR3 sequence (DNA): TGTGCCAGCAGTCCCTTGCAACTAGCGGGAGGAAAGCAGTTCTTC. It is translated as CASSPLQLAGGKQFF.

The rearrangement uses TRBV5-8 and TRBJ1-3; D gene uncertain. This CDR3 is built from 13 residues. Germline-derived CDR1 and CDR2 are SGHTS and YDEGEE. V lost 2 bases, J lost 4 bases, and 7 bases lay in between. The CDR3 DNA reads TGTGCCAGCAGCTTCGCGGCAGGAAACACCATATATTTT. Residues: CASSFAAGNTIYF.

This clone has a handful of counts. V usage is TRBV2 and J usage is TRBJ1-4; maybe TRBD1 (6 bases). Germline V gene sequence: CDR1 SNHLY, CDR2 FYNNEI. V dropped 2 bases and J dropped 4 bases, with 14 bases sitting between them. The CDR3 consists of 16 residues. CDR3 loop: CASSEPQGYSNEKLFF. CDR3 nucleotides: TGTGCCAGCAGTGAACCACAGGGCTATAGTAATGAAAAACTGTTTTTT.

This clone was counted between two and nine times. Here the CDR3 DNA reads TGTGCCAGCACAGGGGGACAGGGGATGGGCCGGGAGCTGTTTTTT. It codes for CASTGGQGMGRELFF. This rearrangement joins TRBV5-5 to TRBJ2-2; 10 bases align to TRBD1. J was trimmed by 9 bases and V by 6 bases; bases with no gene match: 11. Germline V gene lookup returns CDR1 SGHKS and CDR2 YYEKEE (reference sequence). The CDR3 has 15 residues.

This clone appeared a few times. The genes are TRBV19 and TRBJ1-5, with D possibly TRBD1 on 6 matching bases. Per the germline V gene, CDR1 is LNHDA and CDR2 is SQIVND (reference sequence). CDR3 length: 13 residues. V was shortened by 7 bases and J by 1 base, with 8 bases between the two germline ends. CDR3 loop: CASKQGSNQPQHF. The CDR3 nucleotides are TGTGCCAGTAAACAGGGAAGCAATCAGCCCCAGCATTTT.

This chain uses TRBV5-6 with TRBJ1-1; no definite D call. V gave up 3 bases and J gave up 10 bases, with 13 bases separating them. Germline-derived CDR1 and CDR2 are SGHDT and YYEEEE. The CDR3 is made up of 12 amino acids. The CDR3 DNA sequence: TGTGCCAGCAGCTCACTGTCCGAACGAGCTTTCTTT. Amino acids: CASSSLSERAFF.

The CDR3 is CASNPGETYEQYF. CDR3 nucleotides: TGTGCCAGCAACCCAGGGGAAACCTACGAGCAGTACTTC. V and J are TRBV7-8 and TRBJ2-7; D is possibly TRBD1 (6 bases). The V and J ends lost 7 bases and 2 bases respectively, with 12 bases between them. Germline V lookup: CDR1 SGHVS, CDR2 FQNEAQ. The CDR3 totals 13 residues.

The chain links TRBV5-4 to TRBJ2-7; tentatively, D is TRBD2 (5 bases). Trimming shortened V by 4 bases and J by 1 base, and 12 bases separated the two germline ends. Germline values: CDR1 SGHNT, CDR2 YYREEE (reference sequence). This CDR3 is built from 14 residues. The CDR3 bases are TGTGCCAGCAGCCCTGAAGGGAGTTCCTACGAGCAGTACTTC. The encoded protein is CASSPEGSSYEQYF.

This clone was observed a handful of times. The gene calls are TRBV10-3 and TRBJ2-7; unclear D gene. In germline, CDR1 is ENHRY, CDR2 SYGVKD. CDR3 length: 15 residues. V was trimmed by 0 bases and J by 6 bases, leaving 15 bases between them. The chain's CDR3 is CAISESRELLSEQYF. The CDR3 nucleotides are TGTGCCATCAGTGAGTCGAGAGAACTACTATCCGAGCAGTACTTC.

The chain uses TRBV28 and TRBJ2-7; a possible D gene is TRBD1 (5 bases). This CDR3 comprises 14 residues. Germline CDR1 and CDR2: MDHEN and SYDVKM. V lost 2 bases to trimming and J lost 3 bases, with 11 bases between them. Here the CDR3 reads CASSLVGQNYEQYF. Written as DNA, the CDR3 is TGTGCCAGCAGTTTAGTAGGACAAAACTACGAGCAGTACTTC.

The chain combines TRBV18 with TRBJ1-5, with unresolved D. V was clipped by 3 bases and J by 0 bases, with 9 bases between them. Per germline, CDR1 KGHSH and CDR2 LQKENI. The CDR3 extends over 15 amino acids. CDR3 coding DNA: TGTGCCAGCTCACCGGGCAGGCCTAGCAATCAGCCCCAGCATTTT. It codes for CASSPGRPSNQPQHF.

The count of this clone is one. The chain is built from TRBV12-3 or TRBV12-4 and TRBJ1-5; no reliable D call. Trimming left V 1 base short and J 9 bases short, with 7 bases between. This CDR3 is built from 12 residues. The CDR3 loop reads CASSLGPGPQHF. DNA of the CDR3: TGTGCCAGCAGTTTAGGCCCGGGGCCCCAGCATTTT.

This chain joins TRBV27 and TRBJ2-7; tentative D call: TRBD1 (6 bases). The CDR3 length is 15 residues. CDR1 and CDR2 (germline): MNHEY, SMNVEV (reference sequence). The germline V and J ends were trimmed by 10 bases and 3 bases, with 22 bases remaining between them. This chain's CDR3 is CATYTRQEGVYEQYF. CDR3 in DNA: TGTGCCACCTATACCCGACAGGAAGGGGTCTACGAGCAGTACTTC.

This chain uses TRBV19 with TRBJ2-1, with 7 bases lining up with TRBD2. Germline CDR1 LNHDA, CDR2 SQIVND (reference sequence). V shed 7 bases, J shed 6 bases, and the junction held 15 bases outside the gene matches. This CDR3 spans 16 amino acids. The CDR3 loop reads CASTTEWGRGPNEQFF. As DNA, the CDR3 is TGTGCCAGTACCACCGAGTGGGGGAGGGGCCCCAATGAGCAGTTCTTC. The variable domain in full, completed from reference TRBV19 and TRBJ2-1, reads DGGITQSPKYLFRKEGQNVTLSCEQNLNHDAMYWYRQDPGQGLRLIYYSQIVNDFQKGDIAEGYSVSREKKESFPLTVTSAQKNPTAFYLCASTTEWGRGPNEQFFGPGTRLTVL.